This TCR beta chain appears in the sequencing data of a study of OX40 agonist ivuxolimab in advanced cancers. Study background: Across the patients, intravenous ivuxolimab was delivered every 2 weeks at 0.01 to 10 mg/kg.

V shed 0 bases and J shed 5 bases, with 9 bases lying between them. CDR1 is SGHRS and CDR2 is YFSETQ in the germline V gene. The CDR3 sequence is 13 residues long. Produced via immunoSEQ multiplex PCR; TCRdb's table is partial and in-frame only. The table has 39,000 or so clones, 89% seen once. The specimen was CD4+ or CD8+ T cells sorted from blood, collected in a trial of the OX40 agonist ivuxolimab. This TCR was sampled from an adult with an advanced solid tumor such as melanoma, head and neck, liver or kidney cancer. This chain uses TRBV5-1 with TRBJ2-7; possible D gene TRBD2, 6 bases. DNA of the CDR3: TGCGCCAGCAGCTTGGAGCGGGCCGACGAGCAGTACTTC. Its translation is CASSLERADEQYF.